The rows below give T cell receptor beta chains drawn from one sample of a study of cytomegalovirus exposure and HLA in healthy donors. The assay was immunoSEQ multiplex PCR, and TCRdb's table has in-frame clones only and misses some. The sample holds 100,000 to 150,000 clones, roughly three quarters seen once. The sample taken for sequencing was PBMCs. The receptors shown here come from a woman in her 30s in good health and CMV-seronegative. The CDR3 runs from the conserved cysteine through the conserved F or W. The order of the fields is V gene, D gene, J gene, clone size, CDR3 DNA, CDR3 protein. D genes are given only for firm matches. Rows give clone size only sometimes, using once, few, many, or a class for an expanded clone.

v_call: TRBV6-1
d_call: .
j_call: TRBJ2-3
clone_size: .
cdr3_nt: TGTGCCAGCAGTGAACCCTATACGCAGTATTTT
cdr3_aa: CASSEPYTQYF

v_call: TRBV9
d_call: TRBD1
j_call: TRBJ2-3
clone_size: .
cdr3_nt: TGTGCCAGCAGCGTAGAATCCGGCAGGGGGCGCAAGTATTTT
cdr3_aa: CASSVESGRGRKYF

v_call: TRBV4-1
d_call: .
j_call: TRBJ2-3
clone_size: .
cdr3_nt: TGCGCCAGCAGCCGTTTGCCGGGGGAGGATTATACGCAGTATTTT
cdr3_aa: CASSRLPGEDYTQYF

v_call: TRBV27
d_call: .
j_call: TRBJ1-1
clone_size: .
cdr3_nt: TGTGCCAGCAGTTTATCGGCGGGGTCCACTGAAGCTTTCTTT
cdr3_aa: CASSLSAGSTEAFF

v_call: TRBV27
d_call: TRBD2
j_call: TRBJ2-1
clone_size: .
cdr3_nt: TGTGCCAGCAGTCCCGGACTAGCCCATGAGCAGTTCTTC
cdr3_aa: CASSPGLAHEQFF

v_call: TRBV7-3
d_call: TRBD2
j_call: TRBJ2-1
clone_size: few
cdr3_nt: TGTGCCAGCAGCTTGGCAACTAGCGGGAGGGGGTCCTACAATGAGCAGTTCTTC
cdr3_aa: CASSLATSGRGSYNEQFF

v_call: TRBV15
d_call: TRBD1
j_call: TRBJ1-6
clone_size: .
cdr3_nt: TGTGCCACCAGCTGGGACAGGGGGACTAATTCACCCCTCCACTTT
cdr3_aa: CATSWDRGTNSPLHF

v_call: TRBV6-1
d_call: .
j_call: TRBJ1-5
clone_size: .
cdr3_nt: TGTGCCAGCATTGGGCAGCGCAATCAGCCCCAGCATTTT
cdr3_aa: CASIGQRNQPQHF

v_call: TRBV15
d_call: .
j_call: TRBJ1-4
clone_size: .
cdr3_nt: TGTGCCACCAGCAGAGATGTGTCAGGGGCGAAACTGTTTTTT
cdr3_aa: CATSRDVSGAKLFF

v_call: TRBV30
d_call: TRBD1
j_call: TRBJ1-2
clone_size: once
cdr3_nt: TGTGCCTGGAGTCCTATCGACAGGGGAGTCATCTATGGCTACACCTTC
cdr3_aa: CAWSPIDRGVIYGYTF

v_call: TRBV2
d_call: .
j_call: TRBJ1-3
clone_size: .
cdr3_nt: TGTGCCAGCAGTCCCGACTCGAGCTCTGGAAACACCATATATTTT
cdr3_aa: CASSPDSSSGNTIYF

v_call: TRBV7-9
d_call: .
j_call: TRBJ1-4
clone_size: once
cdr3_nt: TGTGCCAGCAGCTTAGTGCCACCTCAAGGGGATGAAAAACTGTTTTTT
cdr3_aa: CASSLVPPQGDEKLFF

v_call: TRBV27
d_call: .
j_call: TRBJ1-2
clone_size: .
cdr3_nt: TGTGCCAGCAGTTTAGGTCCTGGGGCAACCTACACCTTC
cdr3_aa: CASSLGPGATYTF

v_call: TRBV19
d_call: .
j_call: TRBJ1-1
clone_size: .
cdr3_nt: TGTGCCAGTAGTATGGGTGGAGGATGGAACACTGAAGCTTTCTTT
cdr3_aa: CASSMGGGWNTEAFF

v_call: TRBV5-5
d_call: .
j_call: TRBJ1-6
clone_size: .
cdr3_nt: TGTGCCAGCAGCCTCCCGACAGGTGGATCACCCCTCCACTTT
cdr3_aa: CASSLPTGGSPLHF

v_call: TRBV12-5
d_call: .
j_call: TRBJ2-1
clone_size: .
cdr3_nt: TGTGCTAGTGGTTTGCCAACCCCCCCGGGGGACTCCAGGGAGCAGTTCTTC
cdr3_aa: CASGLPTPPGDSREQFF